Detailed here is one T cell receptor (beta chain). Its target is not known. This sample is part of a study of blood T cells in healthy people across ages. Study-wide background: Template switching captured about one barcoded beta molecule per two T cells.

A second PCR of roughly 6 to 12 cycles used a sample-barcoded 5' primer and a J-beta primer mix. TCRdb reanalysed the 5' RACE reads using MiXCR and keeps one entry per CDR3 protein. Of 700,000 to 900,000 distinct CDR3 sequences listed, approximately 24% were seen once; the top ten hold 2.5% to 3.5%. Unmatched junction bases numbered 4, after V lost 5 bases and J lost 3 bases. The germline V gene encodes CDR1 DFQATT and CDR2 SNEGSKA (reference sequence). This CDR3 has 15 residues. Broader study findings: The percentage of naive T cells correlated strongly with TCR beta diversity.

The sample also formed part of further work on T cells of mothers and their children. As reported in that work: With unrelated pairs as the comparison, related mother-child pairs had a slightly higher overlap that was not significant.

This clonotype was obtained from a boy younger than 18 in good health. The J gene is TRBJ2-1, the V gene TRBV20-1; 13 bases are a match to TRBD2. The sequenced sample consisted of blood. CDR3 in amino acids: CSALLAGGNYNEQFF. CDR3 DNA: TGCAGTGCTTTACTAGCGGGGGGGAACTACAATGAGCAGTTCTTC.